These 20 T cell receptor beta chains originate from one sample sequenced in a study of blood T cell repertoires in COVID-19. Measured with immunoSEQ multiplex PCR; TCRdb has only the in-frame clones, and not every one. The sample contains more than 75,000 clones, 88% of which appear only once. Sequenced input: peripheral blood. The receptors originated from a woman aged 80 or over with acute or convalescent COVID-19.

This chain uses TRBV3-1 (or the pseudogene TRBV3-2) with TRBJ2-7, with 7 bases identical to TRBD2. Germline loops: CDR1 LGHDT, CDR2 YNNKEL (reference sequence). CDR3 size: 14 residues. V was clipped by 4 bases and J by 4 bases; unmatched bases: 7. The CDR3 DNA follows: TGTGCCAGCAGCCCGGGGGAGGGCCGATACGAGCAGTACTTC. It encodes CASSPGEGRYEQYF.

The V and J genes are TRBV2 and TRBJ2-2; D might be TRBD2 (5 bases). The V end was cut by 2 bases, the J end by 1 base, with 14 bases between. The CDR3 has 17 residues. Germline V gives CDR1 SNHLY, CDR2 FYNNEI. This CDR3 reads CASSESVRTWNTGELFF. CDR3 coding DNA: TGTGCCAGCAGTGAATCGGTGCGGACTTGGAACACCGGGGAGCTGTTTTTT. Using reference TRBV2 and TRBJ2-2 for the parts outside the CDR3, the full variable domain is EPEVTQTPSHQVTQMGQEVILRCVPISNHLYFYWYRQILGQKVEFLVSFYNNEISEKSEIFDDQFSVERPDGSNFTLKIRSTKLEDSAMYFCASSESVRTWNTGELFFGEGSRLTVL.

The rearrangement joins TRBV5-8 to TRBJ1-5; TRBD1 agrees at 7 bases. V dropped 9 bases and J dropped 1; count of bases not matched to a gene: 7. Germline V gives CDR1 SGHTS, CDR2 YDEGEE. There are 14 residues in the CDR3. The CDR3 bases are TGTGCCACGACCCCGGGACAGAGCAATCAGCCCCAGCATTTT. Translation gives CATTPGQSNQPQHF.

J is TRBJ2-3 and V is TRBV3-1 (or the pseudogene TRBV3-2); 10 bases fit TRBD2. The CDR3 covers 17 residues. Trimming took 0 bases from V and 3 from J; bases not matched to a gene: 6. CDR1 and CDR2 from the germline V gene are LGHDT and YNNKEL (reference sequence). CDR3: CASSQDTVAGGTDTQYF. The CDR3 coding sequence is TGTGCCAGCAGCCAAGATACGGTAGCGGGGGGAACAGATACGCAGTATTTT.

The genes are TRBV4-3 and TRBJ1-2; D ambiguous. CDR3 length equals 14 residues. The V end lost 0 bases, the J end lost 8 bases, and 13 bases lay between the germline ends. In germline, CDR1 is LGHNA, CDR2 YSLEER. CDR3 nucleotide sequence: TGCGCCAGCAGCCAAGATTTGGCGGCGCTCGGCTACACCTTC. This gives the protein CASSQDLAALGYTF.

A single count supports this clone. The gene calls are TRBV5-1 and TRBJ1-1; unclear D gene. This CDR3 spans 12 amino acids. The germline V gene has CDR1 SGHRS and CDR2 YFSETQ. V gave up 0 bases and J gave up 7 bases, with 7 bases separating them. In DNA form, the CDR3 reads TGCGCCAGCAGCTTGGATTTCTTTGAAGCTTTCTTT. Its translation: CASSLDFFEAFF.

This clone was picked up one time. V gene TRBV19 combines with J gene TRBJ1-2, with TRBD1 matching over 7 bases. The ends lost 1 base at V and 4 bases at J; junction bases unmatched: 6. The germline gives CDR1 LNHDA, CDR2 SQIVND (reference sequence). This CDR3 has 15 residues. The CDR3 sequence: CASSIGGQILYGYTF. CDR3 DNA sequence: TGTGCCAGTAGTATAGGGGGACAGATCCTCTATGGCTACACCTTC.

The chain recombines TRBV6-1 with TRBJ1-4; possible D gene TRBD1, 6 bases. There are 17 residues in the CDR3. Per the germline V gene, CDR1 is MNHNS and CDR2 is SASEGT. Trimming removed 4 bases from V and 4 bases from J, with 19 bases in between. In DNA form, the CDR3 reads TGTGCCAGCAGTGCTAACCCGGGGGGCATACTTAATGAAAAACTGTTTTTT. It codes for CASSANPGGILNEKLFF.

The CDR3 sequence is CASSQDRQNTDTQYF. Written as DNA, the CDR3 is TGCGCCAGCAGCCAAGATAGACAGAATACAGATACGCAGTATTTT. V gene TRBV4-3 combines with J gene TRBJ2-3; maybe TRBD1 (5 bases). The CDR3 runs 15 residues. V was pared by 0 bases and J by 3 bases, with 10 bases between. Germline CDR1 reads LGHNA; CDR2 reads YSLEER.

This sequence joins TRBV5-6 and TRBJ2-3, with TRBD1 matching over 9 bases. This CDR3 is 15 amino acids long. Unmatched junction bases numbered 6, after V lost 1 base and J lost 6 bases. From germline, CDR1 is SGHDT and CDR2 YYEEEE. Here the CDR3 reads CASSLMDRGVDTQYF. As DNA, the CDR3 is TGTGCCAGCAGCTTGATGGACAGGGGAGTGGATACGCAGTATTTT.

V and J are TRBV19 and TRBJ1-2; D unresolved. This CDR3 region has 11 residues. Germline V gene sequence: CDR1 LNHDA, CDR2 SQIVND (reference sequence). Trimming took 7 bases from V and 8 from J, leaving 11 bases between them. CDR3 sequence reads: CASTTYMGYTF. The CDR3 coding sequence is TGTGCCAGTACCACTTATATGGGCTACACCTTC.

V is TRBV3-1 (or the pseudogene TRBV3-2) and J is TRBJ2-1, with D unclear. Germline V lookup: CDR1 LGHDT, CDR2 YNNKEL (reference sequence). The CDR3 is made up of 13 amino acids. V was clipped by 3 bases and J by 5 bases, with 8 bases between them. The CDR3 DNA reads as TGTGCCAGCAGCCACCGCCAGGACAATGAGCAGTTCTTC. It translates to CASSHRQDNEQFF.

This clone was picked up one time. The chain couples TRBV19 to TRBJ1-1; D is perhaps TRBD1 (6 bases). Germline V gene sequence: CDR1 LNHDA, CDR2 SQIVND (reference sequence). The CDR3 runs 15 residues. Trimming stripped 3 bases from V and 5 bases from J, with 16 bases between. The chain's CDR3 is CASSIVAGGRTEAFF. The CDR3 DNA reads as TGTGCCAGTAGTATCGTCGCGGGGGGCCGGACTGAAGCTTTCTTT.

V is TRBV6-5 and J is TRBJ1-3, with 9 bases matching TRBD1. The CDR3 spans 14 residues. Losses at the gene ends were 7 bases for V and 4 bases for J; bases not matched to a gene: 5. Germline CDR1 and CDR2: MNHEY and SVGAGI. The CDR3 spells CASTWTGEGNTIYF. The CDR3 DNA reads TGTGCCAGCACCTGGACAGGGGAAGGAAACACCATATATTTT.

V and J are TRBV5-4 and TRBJ2-6; tentative D call: TRBD2 (5 bases). The CDR3 has 16 residues. Trimming cost V 0 bases and J 4 bases, with 11 bases left between them. Germline assignment: CDR1 SGHNT and CDR2 YYREEE (reference sequence). Here the CDR3 DNA reads TGTGCCAGCAGCTTGGACCCATCGGGAGGGGCCAACGTCCTGACTTTC. Residues: CASSLDPSGGANVLTF. Full variable domain (outside the CDR3, taken from reference TRBV5-4 and TRBJ2-6): ETGVTQSPTHLIKTRGQQVTLRCSSQSGHNTVSWYQQALGQGPQFIFQYYREEENGRGNFPPRFSGLQFPNYSSELNVNALELDDSALYLCASSLDPSGGANVLTFGAGSRLTVL.

The CDR3, as DNA: TGTGCCAGTAGTACGTACGGACAGGGATTTAACACCGGGGAGCTGTTTTTT. Its translation is CASSTYGQGFNTGELFF. The rearrangement links TRBV19 to TRBJ2-2; the match to TRBD1 covers 8 bases. CDR3 size: 17 residues. The germline V gene encodes CDR1 LNHDA and CDR2 SQIVND (reference sequence). V gave up 4 bases and J gave up 2 bases; unmatched junction bases: 9.

The chain has TRBV6-2 or TRBV6-3 and TRBJ1-2, with TRBD1 as a possible D gene (5 bases). Trimming left V 2 bases short and J 8 bases short, with 12 bases between. The CDR3 runs to 13 residues. CDR1 and CDR2 from the germline V gene are MNHEY and SVGEGT. CDR3 coding DNA: TGTGCCAGCAGTTACCAACAGGACGGAGGCTACACCTTC. Its protein product is CASSYQQDGGYTF.

This chain uses TRBV2 with TRBJ1-1; D is unresolved. The CDR3 has 13 residues. Germline V CDR1 and CDR2: SNHLY, FYNNEI. Trimming stripped 6 bases from V and 4 bases from J, with 12 bases between. The CDR3 coding sequence is TGTGCCAGCAGGTTGGCAGGCTTCACTGAAGCTTTCTTT. Translating it yields CASRLAGFTEAFF. Variable domain in full (rest from reference TRBV2 and TRBJ1-1): EPEVTQTPSHQVTQMGQEVILRCVPISNHLYFYWYRQILGQKVEFLVSFYNNEISEKSEIFDDQFSVERPDGSNFTLKIRSTKLEDSAMYFCASRLAGFTEAFFGQGTRLTVV.

The chain carries TRBV19 and TRBJ1-5; TRBD1 is a possible D gene (5 bases). Germline-derived CDR1 and CDR2 are LNHDA and SQIVND (reference sequence). The CDR3 is 21 residues long. V gave up 2 bases and J gave up 0 bases, with 26 bases separating them. This CDR3 is CASSISPRGGRGGSSNQPQHF. DNA of the CDR3: TGTGCCAGTAGTATATCCCCTCGGGGAGGGAGGGGAGGTTCTAGCAATCAGCCCCAGCATTTT.

The J gene is TRBJ2-7, the V gene TRBV7-8; 12 nucleotides agree with TRBD1. CDR1 is SGHVS and CDR2 is FQNEAQ in the germline V gene. The CDR3 is 18 residues long. V was pared by 1 base and J by 5 bases, with 12 bases of the junction left unmatched. The DNA of the CDR3 is TGTGCCAGCAGCTTAGGGGGCCATTCCGGGACAGGGGGCCACGAGCAGTACTTC. This gives the protein CASSLGGHSGTGGHEQYF.